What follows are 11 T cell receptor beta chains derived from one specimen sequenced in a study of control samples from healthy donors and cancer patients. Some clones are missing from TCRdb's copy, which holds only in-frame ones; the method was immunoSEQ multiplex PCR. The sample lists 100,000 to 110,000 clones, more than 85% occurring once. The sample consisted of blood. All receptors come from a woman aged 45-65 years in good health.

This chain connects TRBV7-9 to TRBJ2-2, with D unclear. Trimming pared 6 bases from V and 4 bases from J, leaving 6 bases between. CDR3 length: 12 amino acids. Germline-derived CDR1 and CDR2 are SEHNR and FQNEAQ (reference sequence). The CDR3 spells CASRPSTGELFF. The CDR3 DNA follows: TGTGCCAGCAGACCCAGCACCGGGGAGCTGTTTTTT.

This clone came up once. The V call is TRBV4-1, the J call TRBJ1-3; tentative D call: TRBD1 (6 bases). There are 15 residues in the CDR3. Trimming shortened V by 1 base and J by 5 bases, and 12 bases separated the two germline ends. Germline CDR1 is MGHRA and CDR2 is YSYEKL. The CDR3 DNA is TGCGCCAGCAGCCAAGTCACGGGGGCTAGAAACACCATATATTTT. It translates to CASSQVTGARNTIYF.

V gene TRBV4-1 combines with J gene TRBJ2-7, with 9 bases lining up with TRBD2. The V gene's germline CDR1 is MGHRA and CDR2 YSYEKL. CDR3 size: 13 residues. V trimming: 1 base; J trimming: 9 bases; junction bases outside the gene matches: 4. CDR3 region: CASSQAGTSWQYF. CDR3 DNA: TGCGCCAGCAGCCAAGCTGGGACTAGCTGGCAGTACTTC.

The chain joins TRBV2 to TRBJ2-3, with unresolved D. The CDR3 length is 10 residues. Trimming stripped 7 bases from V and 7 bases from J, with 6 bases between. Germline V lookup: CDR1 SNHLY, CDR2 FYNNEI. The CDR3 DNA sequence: TGTGCCAGCAACGAGAATACGCAGTATTTT. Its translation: CASNENTQYF.

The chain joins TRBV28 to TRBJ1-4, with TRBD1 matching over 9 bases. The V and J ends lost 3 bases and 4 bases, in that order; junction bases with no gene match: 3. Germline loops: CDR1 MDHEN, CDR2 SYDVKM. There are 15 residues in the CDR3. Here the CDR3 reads CASSLGQGGNEKLFF. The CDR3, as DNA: TGTGCCAGCAGTTTGGGACAGGGCGGTAATGAAAAACTGTTTTTT.

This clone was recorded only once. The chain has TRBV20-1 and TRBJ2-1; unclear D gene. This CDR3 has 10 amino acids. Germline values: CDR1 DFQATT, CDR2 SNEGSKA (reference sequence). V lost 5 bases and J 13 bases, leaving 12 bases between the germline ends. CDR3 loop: CSALELEQFF. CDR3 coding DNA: TGCAGTGCTCTCGAGTTGGAACAGTTCTTC.

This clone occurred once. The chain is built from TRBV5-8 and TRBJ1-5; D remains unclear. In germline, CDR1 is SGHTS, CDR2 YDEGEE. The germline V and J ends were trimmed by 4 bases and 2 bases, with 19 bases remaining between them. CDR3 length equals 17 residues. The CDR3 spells CASSRAFLVAGNQPQHF. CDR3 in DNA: TGTGCCAGCAGCCGGGCCTTCCTCGTAGCGGGCAATCAGCCCCAGCATTTT.

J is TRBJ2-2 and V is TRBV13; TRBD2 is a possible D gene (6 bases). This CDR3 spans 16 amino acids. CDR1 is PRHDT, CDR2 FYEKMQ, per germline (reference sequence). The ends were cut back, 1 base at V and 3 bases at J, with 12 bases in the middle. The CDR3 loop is CASSLVAGPYTGELFF. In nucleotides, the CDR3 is TGTGCCAGCAGCTTAGTTGCGGGGCCCTACACCGGGGAGCTGTTTTTT.

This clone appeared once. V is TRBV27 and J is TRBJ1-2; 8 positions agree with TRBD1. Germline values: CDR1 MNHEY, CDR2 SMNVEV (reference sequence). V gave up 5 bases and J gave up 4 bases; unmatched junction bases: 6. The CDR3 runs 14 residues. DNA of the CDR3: TGTGCCAGCAGTCCAGGGGGCGCTTTCTATGGCTACACCTTC. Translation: CASSPGGAFYGYTF.

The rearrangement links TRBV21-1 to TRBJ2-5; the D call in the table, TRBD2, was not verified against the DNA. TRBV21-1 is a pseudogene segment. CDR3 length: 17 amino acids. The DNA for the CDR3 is TGTGCCAGCAGCAAAGGCCCACCCCGGGAGGGCCAAGAGACCCAGTACTTC. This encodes CASSKGPPREGQETQYF.

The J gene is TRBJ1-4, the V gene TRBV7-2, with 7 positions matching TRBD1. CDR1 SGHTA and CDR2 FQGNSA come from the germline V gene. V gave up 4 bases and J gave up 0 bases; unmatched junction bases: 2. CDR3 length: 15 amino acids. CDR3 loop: CASSSGGSTNEKLFF. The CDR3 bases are TGTGCCAGCAGCTCAGGGGGTTCAACTAATGAAAAACTGTTTTTT.